The text below deals with one TCR beta chain. The antigen remains undetermined. Libraries were prepared by immunoSEQ multiplex PCR; TCRdb keeps only in-frame clonotypes and omits some of them. The sample yields about 18,000 clones, about nine tenths seen once. CDR1 is SGHDN, CDR2 FVKESK, per germline. The CDR3 is made up of 14 amino acids. V lost 5 bases and J lost 7, with 18 bases in between. The data are from a study of OX40 agonist ivuxolimab in advanced cancers. Study conclusions and caveats: The average count of expanded clones was higher among CD8+ T cells than among CD4+. Clonal expansion in partial responders at 0.1-3.0 mg/kg ranked among the lowest. It was also the case that some nonresponders had low normalized T-cell clonal expansion.

Exclusion applied to patients with autoimmune disease history or systemic immunosuppression. The chain uses TRBV14 and TRBJ2-7, with D possibly being TRBD2 (6 bases). The source of this sequence is an adult with an advanced solid tumor such as melanoma, head and neck, liver or kidney cancer. Sequencing used CD4+ or CD8+ T cells sorted from blood, obtained in a trial of the OX40 agonist ivuxolimab. CDR3 sequence reads: CASSFGSSSGEQYF. CDR3 DNA: TGTGCCAGCAGCTTCGGGAGTAGCTCGGGAGAGCAGTACTTC.